One sample yielded the 6 T cell receptor beta chains listed below, sequenced in a study of CXCR3-negative and CXCR3-positive naive CD8 T cells. Libraries of TRB cDNA were made by 5' RACE and carried UMIs. TCRdb reprocessed the 5' RACE reads and reports one entry per CDR3 protein, with no DNA. Recorded for this sample: about 89,000 distinct CDR3 sequences. Study-wide points: Relative to CXCR3-negative naive cells, CXCR3-positive naive cells had more hydrophobic TRB CDR3s.

No antigen has been identified for these receptors. The sample comprised naive CXCR3+ CD8+ T cells from blood. As for subset: CD45RO-CCR7+CD27+CD95- naive CD8+ T cells expressing CXCR3 (TNR3+). The receptors were gathered from a human donor in good health. Some clones in this sample may be carry-over from other donors' samples.

The genes are TRBV6-2 or TRBV6-3 and TRBJ1-2; TCRdb outputs TRBD1, but without DNA this stays unchecked. CDR1 is MNHEY and CDR2 is SVGEGT in the germline V gene. The CDR3 is 17 residues long. CDR3 sequence reads: CASSYWASQGGDYGYTF.

The chain joins TRBV6-4 to TRBJ1-2; the TCRdb D gene call, TRBD1, has no DNA to confirm it. Germline values: CDR1 MRHNA, CDR2 SNTAGT. The CDR3 runs to 16 residues. CDR3 in amino acids: CASSDSAGQGTNGYTF.

The chain's CDR3 is CASSQRTASTDTQYF. The chain couples TRBV14 to TRBJ2-3. CDR1 is SGHDN and CDR2 is FVKESK in the germline V gene. This CDR3 has 15 residues.

CDR3: CASSLADRGRDNSPLHF. V gene TRBV7-9 combines with J gene TRBJ1-6; TCRdb's D call, TRBD1, is unchecked because there is no DNA. This CDR3 has 17 amino acids. The V gene's germline CDR1 is SEHNR and CDR2 FQNEAQ (reference sequence).

The rearrangement uses TRBV9 and TRBJ1-5; TCRdb's assignment of TRBD1 cannot be checked, as there is no DNA. The germline CDR1 and CDR2 sequences are SGDLS and YYNGEE. This CDR3 is built from 15 residues. The chain's CDR3 is CASSVSGGGNQPQHF.

V usage is TRBV28 and J usage is TRBJ2-1. The CDR3 is 13 amino acids. Germline V gene lookup returns CDR1 MDHEN and CDR2 SYDVKM. The CDR3 reads CASSLAGTGEQFF.